One and the same sample provided the 20 T cell receptor beta chains below, sequenced in a study of blood T cells in healthy people across ages. The second PCR ran about 6 to 11 cycles with a sample-barcoded 5' primer and J-beta primers. One entry per CDR3 protein, called by TCRdb with MiXCR from the 5' RACE reads. This table holds roughly 830,000 distinct CDR3 sequences, less than 80% found once. The source material was blood. The receptors come from a man aged 30 to 45 in good health.

This chain uses TRBV6-2 or TRBV6-3 with TRBJ1-2, with a tentative D call TRBD1 (6 bases). V shed 6 bases and J shed 2 bases, with 22 bases lying between them. The CDR3 spans 17 residues. Germline values: CDR1 MNHEY, CDR2 SVGEGT. This CDR3 reads CASSPGSDRAGNYGYTF. CDR3 coding DNA: TGTGCCAGCAGCCCAGGATCGGACAGAGCGGGGAACTATGGCTACACCTTC.

J is TRBJ2-1 and V is TRBV6-1, with TRBD1 matching over 7 bases. The V segment lost 4 bases and the J segment 3 bases; nucleotides outside the gene matches: 12. The CDR3 has 17 residues. From germline, CDR1 is MNHNS and CDR2 SASEGT. CDR3 coding DNA: TGTGCCAGCAGTGGCACAGGGGCAGGAATGCGCTACAATGAGCAGTTCTTC. Translation: CASSGTGAGMRYNEQFF.

V gene TRBV5-1 combines with J gene TRBJ2-7; D gene ambiguous. The DNA end is a closer match to TRBJ2-5, so the J assignment may be wrong. Germline V gives CDR1 SGHRS, CDR2 YFSETQ. This CDR3 has 14 amino acids. The CDR3 loop reads CASHGSERPETQYF. For the CDR3, the DNA is TGCGCCAGCCACGGTTCCGAGAGGCCAGAGACCCAGTACTTC.

Here the CDR3 DNA reads TGTGCCAGCAGTTTATTGTTTTCAGGGGCCTACGAGCAGTACTTC. Translation: CASSLLFSGAYEQYF. The chain couples TRBV27 to TRBJ2-7, with D possibly matching TRBD1 (6 bases). V gave up 1 base and J gave up 2 bases, with 12 bases separating them. CDR1 is MNHEY, CDR2 SMNVEV, per germline (reference sequence). There are 15 residues in the CDR3.

This sequence joins TRBV20-1 and TRBJ2-5; D might be TRBD1 (6 bases). CDR3 length equals 14 residues. Germline CDR1 is DFQATT and CDR2 is SNEGSKA (reference sequence). V dropped 4 bases and J dropped 1 base, with 13 bases sitting between them. The CDR3 sequence is CSAKAGATQETQYF. The CDR3 DNA sequence: TGCAGTGCTAAGGCAGGGGCCACCCAAGAGACCCAGTACTTC.

This clonotype was detected once. V is TRBV7-8 and J is TRBJ2-5; 9 bases align to TRBD2. The CDR3 spans 14 residues. With 6 bases clipped from V and 2 bases from J, the junction kept 4 bases outside the gene matches. In germline, CDR1 is SGHVS, CDR2 FQNEAQ. The CDR3: CASRIAGDQETQYF. The CDR3 DNA is TGTGCCAGCAGAATAGCGGGGGATCAAGAGACCCAGTACTTC.

This rearrangement joins TRBV28 to TRBJ2-7; TRBD2 is a possible D gene (6 bases). The CDR3 runs to 12 residues. Germline-derived CDR1 and CDR2 are MDHEN and SYDVKM. V was clipped by 8 bases and J by 9 bases, with 17 bases between them. The CDR3 reads CASLETGGRQYF. Written as DNA, the CDR3 is TGTGCCAGCCTCGAAACCGGGGGTAGGCAGTACTTC.

This rearrangement joins TRBV5-1 to TRBJ2-4; 11 bases map to TRBD1. Gene TRBJ2-7 matches the end of the DNA better, so the J call may be wrong. The CDR3 consists of 15 residues. Germline V CDR1 and CDR2: SGHRS, YFSETQ. The CDR3 nucleotides read TGCGCCAGCTGCCCGGGACAGGGGGGAACAGGCGAGCAGTACTTC. It codes for CASCPGQGGTGEQYF.

The chain couples TRBV12-3 or TRBV12-4 to TRBJ1-6, with TRBD1 matching over 8 bases. Trimming removed 7 bases from V and 8 bases from J; junction bases left unmatched: 4. This CDR3 region has 13 residues. The CDR3 DNA reads as TGTGCCAGCACCACGACAGGGGATTCACCCCTCCACTTT. It translates to CASTTTGDSPLHF.

The chain couples TRBV7-3 to TRBJ2-3; 10 bases align to TRBD2. The CDR3 has 19 residues. The germline V gene encodes CDR1 SGHTA and CDR2 FQGTGA. V shed 4 bases, J shed 0 bases, and the junction held 13 bases outside the gene matches. CDR3 nucleotides: TGTGCCAGCAGCTCCCCTTGGCCTAGCGGGGGCCTTAGCACAGATACGCAGTATTTT. Amino acids: CASSSPWPSGGLSTDTQYF.

This clonotype was recorded once. The rearrangement links TRBV5-6 to TRBJ1-2; TRBD1 might be the D (5 bases). CDR3 size: 15 residues. Looked up from germline, CDR1 is SGHDT and CDR2 is YYEEEE. Trimming pared 6 bases from V and 5 bases from J, leaving 20 bases between. CDR3 DNA sequence: TGTGCCAGCATGCCGGGGGACCGGCAACTTTATGGCTACACCTTC. It codes for CASMPGDRQLYGYTF.

The V call is TRBV7-9, the J call TRBJ2-7; D call uncertain. V lost 5 bases to trimming and J lost 2 bases, with 13 bases between them. Germline CDR1 is SEHNR and CDR2 is FQNEAQ (reference sequence). The CDR3 extends over 14 amino acids. The DNA of the CDR3 is TGTGCCAGCAGCGCGGTAGTGGTAACCTACGAGCAGTACTTC. It specifies CASSAVVVTYEQYF.

This clonotype was recorded a few times. The genes are TRBV25-1 and TRBJ2-3; 9 bases agree with TRBD1. J was trimmed by 3 bases and V by 8 bases; bases with no gene match: 9. The germline gives CDR1 MGHDK, CDR2 SYGVNS. This CDR3 contains 15 residues. CDR3: CASVRRDRETDTQYF. DNA for the CDR3: TGTGCCAGCGTCCGCCGGGACAGGGAAACAGATACGCAGTATTTT.

The chain has TRBV4-3 and TRBJ1-2; no firm D call. This CDR3 has 14 amino acids. The V end was cut by 0 bases, the J end by 4 bases, with 9 bases between. Looked up from germline, CDR1 is LGHNA and CDR2 is YSLEER. The DNA for the CDR3 is TGCGCCAGCAGCCAAGATGGAGCAGGCTATGGCTACACCTTC. Translation: CASSQDGAGYGYTF.

The V and J genes are TRBV6-2 or TRBV6-3 and TRBJ2-1, with TRBD2 identical over 11 bases. The trim removed 4 bases at V and 5 bases at J, leaving 4 bases unmatched. Germline-derived CDR1 and CDR2 are MNHEY and SVGEGT. The CDR3 consists of 15 residues. CDR3 sequence (DNA): TGTGCCAGCAGTTTGGGACTAGCGGTTGACAATGAGCAGTTCTTC. Its protein product is CASSLGLAVDNEQFF.

The V call is TRBV20-1, the J call TRBJ2-1; 10 nucleotides match TRBD2. CDR1 is DFQATT, CDR2 SNEGSKA, per germline (reference sequence). The CDR3 has 13 residues. Here the CDR3 reads CSQGLAQVAEQFF. The CDR3 region has the DNA TGCAGCCAGGGACTAGCGCAAGTAGCTGAGCAGTTCTTC.

Details on this clonotype: One end of the junction is discordant with germline, which a read error may explain. The genes are TRBV10-3 and TRBJ2-7; possibly TRBD1 for D (6 bases). The length of the CDR3 is 16 residues. Germline CDR1 is ENHRY and CDR2 is SYGVKD. CDR3 residues: CAISELHRDNSYKQYF. For the CDR3, the DNA is TGTGCCATCAGTGAGCTCCATCGGGACAATTCCTACAAGCAGTACTTC.

The V gene is TRBV12-3 or TRBV12-4, the J gene TRBJ2-5; a weak D match, TRBD2 (5 bases). The CDR3 covers 14 residues. V was clipped by 3 bases and J by 9 bases, with 17 bases between them. CDR3 in amino acids: CASSLGLGLRAQYF. Here the CDR3 DNA reads TGTGCCAGCAGTTTGGGTCTCGGGTTGAGGGCCCAGTACTTC.

The chain carries TRBV6-1 and TRBJ2-4, with D perhaps assigned TRBD1 or TRBD2 (6 bases each). The DNA end favors TRBJ2-7, so the J call may be wrong. CDR3 length equals 14 residues. Germline CDR1 reads MNHNS; CDR2 reads SASEGT. The CDR3 region has the DNA TGTGCCAGCAGTCCGTACACAGGGACTTACGAGCAGTACTTC. This gives the protein CASSPYTGTYEQYF.

The V and J genes are TRBV12-3 or TRBV12-4 and TRBJ2-4, with 8 bases fitting TRBD2. There are 13 residues in the CDR3. J gave up 9 bases and V 7 bases, and 8 bases lay outside the gene matches. Here the CDR3 reads CASNKRGTVIQYF. CDR3 DNA: TGTGCCAGCAATAAGCGGGGGACTGTCATTCAGTACTTC.